One and the same sample provided the 16 T cell receptor beta chains below, sequenced in a study of T-cell reconstitution after alpha-beta-depleted transplantation in children. Molecular barcoding with unique molecular identifiers was used for the TCRbeta library. TCRdb re-called the PCR reads with MiXCR, one entry per CDR3 protein. The sample lists approximately 430,000 distinct CDR3 sequences; about 17% were seen once. Sequencing used PBMCs, mostly from graft donor cells, obtained 360 days after TCRalphabeta/CD19-depleted stem cell transplant. The receptors were gathered from a boy under three years old who had a stem cell transplant for Wiskott-Aldrich syndrome, so the T cells may come from the graft donor.

The chain is built from TRBV10-3 and TRBJ2-7; TRBD2 matches at 12 bases. Germline loops: CDR1 ENHRY, CDR2 SYGVKD. The CDR3 is 13 residues long. V lost 6 bases and J lost 3; bases outside the gene matches: 0. CDR3 region: CAIRLAGGYEQYF. As DNA, the CDR3 is TGTGCCATCAGACTAGCGGGAGGCTACGAGCAGTACTTC.

There are a few counts of this clonotype. V and J are TRBV5-1 and TRBJ1-1, with 7 bases lining up with TRBD1. Unmatched junction bases numbered 5, after V lost 2 bases and J lost 4 bases. The germline CDR1 and CDR2 sequences are SGHRS and YFSETQ. The CDR3 sequence is 14 residues long. For the CDR3, the DNA is TGCGCCAGCAGCTTCCGGGACAGAGCCACTGAAGCTTTCTTT. As protein: CASSFRDRATEAFF. The full variable domain, its missing parts supplied by reference TRBV5-1 and TRBJ1-1, is KAGVTQTPRYLIKTRGQQVTLSCSPISGHRSVSWYQQTPGQGLQFLFEYFSETQRNKGNFPGRFSGRQFSNSRSEMNVSTLELGDSALYLCASSFRDRATEAFFGQGTRLTVV.

V gene TRBV28 combines with J gene TRBJ2-7; D may be TRBD2 (6 bases). The CDR3 spans 14 residues. V lost 4 bases and J lost 7, with 17 bases in between. The germline CDR1 and CDR2 sequences are MDHEN and SYDVKM. In DNA, the CDR3 is TGTGCCAGCAGTTATGGGGGGACCTTGGGGGAGCAGTACTTC. Translation: CASSYGGTLGEQYF.

This clonotype turned up a few times. The rearrangement uses TRBV12-3 or TRBV12-4 and TRBJ2-2; 14 nucleotides match TRBD2. V lost 6 bases to trimming and J lost 1 base; unmatched junction nucleotides: 13. The CDR3 runs to 20 residues. CDR3 DNA sequence: TGTGCCAGCAGGCCTGGACTAGCGGGAGGACTCGTTTTGAACACCGGGGAGCTGTTTTTT. Its translation: CASRPGLAGGLVLNTGELFF.

This clonotype was counted between two and nine times. V usage is TRBV5-1 and J usage is TRBJ2-2, with a possible D match to TRBD1 (5 bases). Trimming left V 1 base short and J 7 bases short, with 8 bases between. This CDR3 comprises 13 residues. CDR1 and CDR2 from the germline V gene are SGHRS and YFSETQ. The CDR3 coding sequence is TGCGCCAGCAGCTTGAAGGGGTTCGGGGAGCTGTTTTTT. This gives the protein CASSLKGFGELFF.

The V call is TRBV7-2, the J call TRBJ2-1; TRBD1 is a possible D gene (5 bases). The CDR3 is 15 amino acids. Germline loops: CDR1 SGHTA, CDR2 FQGNSA. Trimming pared 2 bases from V and 8 bases from J, leaving 16 bases between. The CDR3 DNA reads as TGTGCCAGCAGCTTAATAGGTTCAGGGTACGATGAGCAGTTCTTC. Amino acid sequence: CASSLIGSGYDEQFF.

This clonotype was seen only a few times. The CDR3 loop reads CASSLGQSTGELFF. For the CDR3, the DNA is TGTGCCAGCAGTTTGGGACAGAGCACCGGGGAGCTGTTTTTT. The chain recombines TRBV6-5 with TRBJ2-2, with TRBD1 matching 7 bases. Per the germline V gene, CDR1 is MNHEY and CDR2 is SVGAGI. This CDR3 region has 14 residues. V lost 4 bases and J lost 4; bases outside the gene matches: 3.

The V call is TRBV2, the J call TRBJ2-3; TRBD1 matches 12 bases. Germline V gene lookup returns CDR1 SNHLY and CDR2 FYNNEI. The V segment lost 7 bases and the J segment 5 bases; nucleotides outside the gene matches: 10. The CDR3 loop spans 16 amino acids. CDR3 amino acids: CASNPWGQGAGDTQYF. Here the CDR3 DNA reads TGTGCCAGCAATCCATGGGGACAGGGGGCTGGAGATACGCAGTATTTT.

The chain is built from TRBV20-1 and TRBJ1-2, with 7 bases aligning to TRBD1. Per germline, CDR1 DFQATT and CDR2 SNEGSKA (reference sequence). The CDR3 is 12 residues long. Unmatched junction bases numbered 9, after V lost 6 bases and J lost 8 bases. CDR3 sequence: CSAPDRVGGYTF. The CDR3 nucleotides are TGCAGTGCCCCTGACAGGGTGGGGGGCTACACCTTC.

The rearrangement uses TRBV15 and TRBJ2-5; the match to TRBD2 covers 7 bases. Unmatched junction bases numbered 5, after V lost 1 base and J lost 0 bases. Germline values: CDR1 LNHNV, CDR2 YYDKDF (reference sequence). The CDR3 is 16 amino acids. CDR3 residues: CATSRGDYRDQETQYF. The CDR3 DNA is TGTGCCACCAGCAGAGGGGACTACCGGGACCAAGAGACCCAGTACTTC.

V is TRBV21-1 and J is TRBJ2-7; the DNA was not used to check the table's D call, TRBD1. TRBV21-1 is a documented pseudogene. The CDR3 is 15 residues long. The CDR3 protein is CASSKEDRGLDEQYF. The CDR3 DNA follows: TGTGCCAGCAGCAAAGAGGACAGGGGGCTAGACGAGCAGTACTTC.

DNA of the CDR3: TGTGCCACCAGTGGGAAGGGGCCTAGCACAGATACGCAGTATTTT. This sequence encodes CATSGKGPSTDTQYF. The chain combines TRBV24-1 with TRBJ2-3; D is possibly TRBD1 (5 bases). Per germline, CDR1 KGHDR and CDR2 SFDVKD. The CDR3 runs 15 residues. V dropped 5 bases and J dropped 0 bases, with 11 bases sitting between them.

This clonotype has more than one count but fewer than ten. V usage is TRBV4-1 and J usage is TRBJ2-5; D may correspond to TRBD1 or TRBD2 (6 bases each). Looked up from germline, CDR1 is MGHRA and CDR2 is YSYEKL. The CDR3 contains 16 residues. Trimming removed 0 bases from V and 5 bases from J, with 16 bases in between. The CDR3 coding sequence is TGCGCCAGCAGCCAAGATCCACTTTCCGGGGGCGAGACCCAGTACTTC. Its protein is CASSQDPLSGGETQYF.

V gene TRBV6-5 combines with J gene TRBJ2-7; D possibly matches TRBD1 or TRBD2 (5 bases each). Germline V gene sequence: CDR1 MNHEY, CDR2 SVGAGI. This CDR3 comprises 16 residues. Trimming pared 0 bases from V and 0 bases from J, leaving 12 bases between. The CDR3 sequence is CASSYSRGVSSYEQYF. In DNA form, the CDR3 reads TGTGCCAGCAGTTACTCGAGAGGGGTTTCCTCCTACGAGCAGTACTTC.

Ten or more counts support this clonotype. The chain is built from TRBV7-9 and TRBJ2-3, with D unresolved. The germline V and J ends were trimmed by 6 bases and 0 bases, with 10 bases remaining between them. This CDR3 comprises 14 residues. CDR1 SEHNR and CDR2 FQNEAQ come from the germline V gene (reference sequence). The CDR3 is CASSFTGSTDTQYF. CDR3 nucleotides: TGTGCCAGCAGTTTTACTGGGAGCACAGATACGCAGTATTTT.

The chain combines TRBV20-1 with TRBJ2-1, with 9 bases lining up with TRBD2. Germline V gene lookup returns CDR1 DFQATT and CDR2 SNEGSKA (reference sequence). This CDR3 contains 14 residues. The junction had 4 bases not matched to a gene; V was cut back by 3 bases and J by 4 bases. The CDR3: CSARGSGRYNEQFF. The CDR3 DNA sequence: TGCAGTGCTAGGGGTAGCGGGAGATACAATGAGCAGTTCTTC.